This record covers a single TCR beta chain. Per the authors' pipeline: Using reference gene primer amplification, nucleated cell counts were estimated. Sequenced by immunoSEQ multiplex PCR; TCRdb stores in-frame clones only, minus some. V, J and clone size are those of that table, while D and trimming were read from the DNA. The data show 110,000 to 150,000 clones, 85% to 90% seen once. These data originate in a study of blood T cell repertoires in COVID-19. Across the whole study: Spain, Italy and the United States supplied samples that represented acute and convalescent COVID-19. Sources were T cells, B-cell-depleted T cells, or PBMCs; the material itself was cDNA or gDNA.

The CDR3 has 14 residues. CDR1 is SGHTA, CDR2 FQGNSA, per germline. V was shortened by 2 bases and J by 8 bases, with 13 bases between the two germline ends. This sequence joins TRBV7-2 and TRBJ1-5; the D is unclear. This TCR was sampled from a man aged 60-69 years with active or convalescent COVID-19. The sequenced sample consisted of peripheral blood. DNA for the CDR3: TGTGCCAGCAGCTTAAATGTCGGTAGCGAGCCCCAGCATTTT. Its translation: CASSLNVGSEPQHF.